In this sample, the clone carrying this T cell receptor (beta chain) turned up a few times. Its specificity is unknown. The germline gives CDR1 SGHDN, CDR2 FVKESK. V shed 1 base and J shed 1 base, with 14 bases lying between them. CDR3 length: 16 amino acids. From RNA transcripts, TCR beta CDR3 regions were amplified. A set of HTBI primers served as the primers for a first-round RT-PCR of the TCR CDR3. TCRdb processed the multiplex PCR reads anew with MiXCR; each CDR3 protein has one entry. The sample holds under 400,000 distinct CDR3 sequences, roughly 15% seen once. The data derive from a study of T cells in Graves' hyperthyroidism and ophthalmopathy. On the study more broadly: Peripheral blood was acquired at first diagnosis, ahead of any therapy whatsoever.

Study conclusions and caveats: Ophthalmopathy cases were set apart from stable hyperthyroidism by a 13 V-J model. Ophthalmopathy, which appeared later, was predicted by the model a median roughly 6.4 months before onset.

The diagnoses drew upon clinical symptoms, serum thyroxine and TRAb, thyroid ultrasound and orbital computed tomography. This receptor was identified in a woman aged 55-69 years with Graves' ophthalmopathy. Material for sequencing was blood. This chain links TRBV14 with TRBJ2-7; D gene uncertain. The CDR3 loop reads CASSQGWGYTSYEQYF. CDR3 DNA: TGTGCCAGCAGCCAAGGGTGGGGTTATACGTCCTACGAGCAGTACTTC.